This T cell receptor (beta chain) derives from a study of T-cell reconstitution after alpha-beta-depleted transplantation in children. Study-wide results and limits: When one year had passed after transplant, most T-cell counts and diversity came from newly produced T cells. The origin of alpha-beta T cells about two months after transplant was reportedly several hundred expanded graft clones.

The library targeted TCRbeta and was prepared with unique molecular identifiers. TCRdb reprocessed the PCR reads via MiXCR and lists one record per CDR3 protein. The data show almost 500,000 distinct CDR3 sequences, approximately 10% seen once. This clonotype was seen at least ten times. Its cognate antigen is unknown. Sequences were derived from PBMCs, sampled before TCRalphabeta/CD19-depleted stem cell transplant. The TCR originated in a child aged 2 to 10 with inherited bone marrow failure, due to receive a stem cell transplant.

This CDR3 reads CASSLTAGGPPYNEQFF. The CDR3 DNA is TGTGCCAGCAGCTTAACAGCGGGAGGCCCCCCCTACAATGAGCAGTTCTTC. V usage is TRBV7-6 and J usage is TRBJ2-1; 9 bases align to TRBD2. Germline loops: CDR1 SGHVS, CDR2 FNYEAQ. V trimming: 2 bases; J trimming: 2 bases; junction bases outside the gene matches: 7. This CDR3 has 17 residues.